Shown below are 3 T cell receptor beta chains from a single sample sequenced in a study of shared clonotypes between healthy human individuals. Generated by immunoSEQ multiplex PCR, the TCRdb table keeps only in-frame clones and is missing some. The sample holds roughly 1,000,000 clones, approximately 80% seen once. What was sequenced was memory CD4+ T cells from PBMCs. Subset in this sample: CD45RA-negative fraction. All receptors come from a man younger than 35 in good health. Some clones in this sample may be carry-over from other donors' samples.

V usage is TRBV11-3 and J usage is TRBJ2-3, with 7 bases identical to TRBD1. The V gene end was trimmed by 5 bases and the J gene end by 4 bases; junction bases not matched to a gene: 6. This CDR3 contains 14 residues. Germline CDR1 reads SGHNT; CDR2 reads YENEEA. The chain's CDR3 is CASSTRQGADTQYF. CDR3 DNA sequence: TGTGCCAGCAGCACCCGACAGGGCGCAGATACGCAGTATTTT. Variable domain in full (rest from reference TRBV11-3 and TRBJ2-3): EAGVVQSPRYKIIEKKQPVAFWCNPISGHNTLYWYLQNLGQGPELLIRYENEEAVDDSQLPKDRFSAERLKGVDSTLKIQPAELGDSAVYLCASSTRQGADTQYFGPGTRLTVL.

This chain links TRBV6-5 with TRBJ2-1; D call uncertain. The CDR3 has 15 residues. The V gene's germline CDR1 is MNHEY and CDR2 SVGAGI. Trimming shortened V by 5 bases and J by 0 bases, and 11 bases separated the two germline ends. In DNA, the CDR3 is TGTGCCAGCAGTAACCCGCGGAGCTCCTACAATGAGCAGTTCTTC. This gives the protein CASSNPRSSYNEQFF.

CDR3 in amino acids: CATSRGLRVANYGYTF. The CDR3 DNA reads as TGTGCCACCAGCAGGGGGTTGCGGGTAGCTAACTATGGCTACACCTTC. The rearrangement joins TRBV15 to TRBJ1-2; D is uncertain. The CDR3 extends over 16 amino acids. Germline V lookup: CDR1 LNHNV, CDR2 YYDKDF (reference sequence). The V end was cut by 3 bases, the J end by 0 bases, with 14 bases between. Variable domain in full (rest from reference TRBV15 and TRBJ1-2): DAMVIQNPRYQVTQFGKPVTLSCSQTLNHNVMYWYQQKSSQAPKLLFHYYDKDFNNEADTPDNFQSRRPNTSFCFLDIRSPGLGDTAMYLCATSRGLRVANYGYTFGSGTRLTVV.